This TCR beta chain emerged from a study of vaccination and CD4 T cells after COVID-19. Study-level background: Cellular stimulation was performed using overlapping spike peptides derived from SARS-CoV-2, HCoV-NL63, HCoV-OC43 and HCoV-229E.

With 0 bases clipped from V and 7 bases from J, the junction kept 16 bases outside the gene matches. The germline V gene encodes CDR1 DFQATT and CDR2 SNEGSKA (reference sequence). The CDR3 is 17 residues long. As for treatment: approximately 9-day PBMC culture with coronavirus spike peptide pools or control peptides (ViraFEST assay). The study, taken as a whole, reports: The median number of SARS-CoV-2-reactive clonotypes increased from around 20 to 38, a change that did not reach significance.

This clonotype was recorded a few times. The target antigen is unknown. Sequenced with the Oncomine TCR Beta short-read assay was DNA taken from cultured CD4+ T cells. TCRdb re-called the PCR reads through MiXCR, storing one row per CDR3 protein. Seen here are 20,000 or so distinct CDR3 sequences, around 66% observed once, and the top ten hold approximately 8%. The V and J genes are TRBV20-1 and TRBJ1-2, with TRBD1 matching over 8 bases. Sequences were obtained from CD4+ T cells from blood, cultured in vitro. This sequence originates from a human donor who had recovered from COVID-19. The CDR3 DNA reads TGCAGTGCTAGAGATCGGAGTCGTGGCAGGGGGCTTGTTGGCTACACCTTC. Translation: CSARDRSRGRGLVGYTF.